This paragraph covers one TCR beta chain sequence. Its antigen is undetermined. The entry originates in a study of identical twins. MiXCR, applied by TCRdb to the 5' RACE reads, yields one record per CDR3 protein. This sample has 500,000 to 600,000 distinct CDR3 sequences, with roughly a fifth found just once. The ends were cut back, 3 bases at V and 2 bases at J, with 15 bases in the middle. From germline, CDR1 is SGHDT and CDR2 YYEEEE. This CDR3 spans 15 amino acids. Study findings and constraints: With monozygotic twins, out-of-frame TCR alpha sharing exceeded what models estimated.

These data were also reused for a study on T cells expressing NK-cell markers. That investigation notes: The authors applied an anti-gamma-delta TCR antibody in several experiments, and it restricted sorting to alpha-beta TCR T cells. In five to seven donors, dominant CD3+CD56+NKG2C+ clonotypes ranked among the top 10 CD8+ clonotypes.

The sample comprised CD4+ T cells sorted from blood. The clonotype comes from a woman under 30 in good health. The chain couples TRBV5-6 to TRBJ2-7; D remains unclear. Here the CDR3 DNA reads TGTGCCAGCAGCTCCCTTCGGACGGGTACCTACGAGCAGTACTTC. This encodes CASSSLRTGTYEQYF.